Shown below are 18 T cell receptor beta chains from a single sample sequenced in a study of patients and donors after allogeneic stem cell transplantation. TCRdb reanalysed the RT-PCR reads using MiXCR and keeps one entry per CDR3 protein. The table lists about a million distinct CDR3 sequences, approximately 19% of them singletons. The sample comprised blood, either unsorted or a sorted T cell fraction (not recorded which). These receptors were collected from a human donor who was either an allogeneic HSCT recipient or a stem cell or donor lymphocyte infusion donor (not recorded which). It is not recorded whose cells these are; they may come from a transplant donor.

This clonotype has just a few counts. This CDR3 reads CASTQGLDIYNEQFF. The DNA of the CDR3 is TGCGCCAGCACCCAGGGACTAGACATCTACAATGAGCAGTTCTTC. This rearrangement joins TRBV4-1 to TRBJ2-1, with 8 positions matching TRBD2. Trimming at V came to 7 bases and at J to 3 bases, leaving 8 bases not matched to a gene. The CDR3 has 15 amino acids. Germline V lookup: CDR1 MGHRA, CDR2 YSYEKL.

This clonotype was picked up a small number of times. The chain combines TRBV15 with TRBJ1-6, with a tentative D call TRBD1 (6 bases). The CDR3 is 14 amino acids. Germline CDR1 and CDR2: LNHNV and YYDKDF (reference sequence). Between the trimmed V and J ends, which lost 5 bases and 3 bases, there was a span of 8 bases. The DNA of the CDR3 is TGTGCCACCAGCCGGACAGTCTATAATTCACCCCTCCACTTT. Translated, it gives CATSRTVYNSPLHF.

The rearrangement links TRBV9 to TRBJ2-3; D may match TRBD1 or TRBD2 (5 bases each). The V and J ends lost 3 bases and 2 bases respectively, with 16 bases between them. The CDR3 contains 16 residues. Germline V lookup: CDR1 SGDLS, CDR2 YYNGEE. The CDR3 spells CASSEIGTLPTDTQYF. CDR3 sequence (DNA): TGTGCCAGCAGCGAAATTGGGACCCTCCCCACAGATACGCAGTATTTT.

V and J are TRBV30 and TRBJ2-1, with 12 positions matching TRBD2. The ends lost 1 base at V and 14 bases at J; junction bases unmatched: 6. Germline CDR1 and CDR2: GTSNPN and SVGIG (reference sequence). The CDR3 is 13 residues long. The CDR3 spells CAWSETGLAGKFF. The CDR3 region has the DNA TGTGCCTGGAGTGAAACCGGACTAGCGGGGAAGTTCTTC.

This clonotype occurred a few times. J is TRBJ2-7 and V is TRBV2; TRBD2 agrees at 8 bases. V shed 5 bases, J shed 0 bases, and the junction held 3 bases outside the gene matches. Germline V lookup: CDR1 SNHLY, CDR2 FYNNEI. There are 14 residues in the CDR3. CDR3 in DNA: TGTGCCAGCAGTTTTAGCGGGGTCTCCTACGAGCAGTACTTC. It specifies CASSFSGVSYEQYF. The entire variable domain, with the rest obtained from reference TRBV2 and TRBJ2-7, is as follows: EPEVTQTPSHQVTQMGQEVILRCVPISNHLYFYWYRQILGQKVEFLVSFYNNEISEKSEIFDDQFSVERPDGSNFTLKIRSTKLEDSAMYFCASSFSGVSYEQYFGPGTRLTVT.

The CDR3, as DNA: TGTGCCAGCAGTCCCTCCTTCGCATCCCAGCCCCAGCATTTT. Protein product: CASSPSFASQPQHF. The J gene is TRBJ1-5, the V gene TRBV6-2 or TRBV6-3; D remains unclear. V lost 5 bases and J lost 7, with 15 bases in between. This CDR3 comprises 14 residues. From germline, CDR1 is MNHEY and CDR2 SVGEGT.

There are many counts of this clonotype. This chain links TRBV29-1 with TRBJ1-1, with 7 bases fitting TRBD1. The trim removed 7 bases at V and 5 bases at J, leaving 10 bases unmatched. This CDR3 is built from 13 residues. The germline CDR1 and CDR2 sequences are SQVTM and ANQGSEA. CDR3 sequence reads: CSGKGQFVTEAFF. DNA of the CDR3: TGCAGCGGGAAGGGACAGTTTGTGACTGAAGCTTTCTTT.

This clonotype was counted a few times. This chain connects TRBV5-1 to TRBJ2-1; unclear D gene. The CDR3 covers 12 residues. V lost 2 bases, J lost 8 bases, and 8 bases lay in between. The germline gives CDR1 SGHRS, CDR2 YFSETQ. CDR3 protein: CASSLRSDEQFF. Written as DNA, the CDR3 is TGCGCCAGCAGCTTAAGGAGCGATGAGCAGTTCTTC. The full variable domain, completed using reference TRBV5-1 and TRBJ2-1, is KAGVTQTPRYLIKTRGQQVTLSCSPISGHRSVSWYQQTPGQGLQFLFEYFSETQRNKGNFPGRFSGRQFSNSRSEMNVSTLELGDSALYLCASSLRSDEQFFGPGTRLTVL.

This clonotype has just a few counts. This rearrangement joins TRBV5-1 to TRBJ1-3, with 10 bases aligning to TRBD1. Germline trimming cut 4 bases from V and 7 bases from J; bases unmatched to any gene: 8. The length of the CDR3 is 15 residues. Germline CDR1 and CDR2: SGHRS and YFSETQ. CDR3 bases: TGCGCCAGCAGCCCGGTCGAGGACAGGGGGAACACCATATATTTT. It codes for CASSPVEDRGNTIYF.

This clonotype was recorded a few times. The rearrangement uses TRBV3-1 and TRBJ1-2; D is possibly TRBD1 (6 bases). From germline, CDR1 is LGHDT and CDR2 YNNKEL (reference sequence). CDR3 length: 11 amino acids. V dropped 3 bases and J dropped 13 bases, with 12 bases sitting between them. The CDR3 sequence: CASSHRTVTTF. The CDR3 DNA follows: TGTGCCAGCAGCCACCGGACAGTGACCACCTTC.

The rearrangement links TRBV5-6 to TRBJ2-1, with a possible D match to TRBD1 (6 bases). Germline CDR1 and CDR2: SGHDT and YYEEEE. The V and J ends lost 0 bases and 8 bases respectively, with 15 bases between them. The CDR3 is made up of 15 amino acids. CDR3 sequence (DNA): TGTGCCAGCAGCTTGGGTGCACGTGGGGGCGATGAGCAGTTCTTC. Its protein product is CASSLGARGGDEQFF.

This clonotype has only a few counts. The chain uses TRBV21-1 and TRBJ2-7; no DNA check was done on the table's D call, TRBD2. TRBV21-1 is tagged as a pseudogene. The CDR3 extends over 15 amino acids. CDR3 amino acids: CASSVNSGEPYEQYF. The CDR3 coding sequence is TGTGCCAGCAGCGTAAATAGCGGAGAACCCTACGAGCAGTACTTC.

This clonotype was recorded many times. This rearrangement joins TRBV24-1 to TRBJ2-5; a possible D gene is TRBD1 (5 bases). The CDR3 runs to 14 residues. Germline V gene lookup returns CDR1 KGHDR and CDR2 SFDVKD. The ends were cut back, 4 bases at V and 2 bases at J, with 10 bases in the middle. CDR3 nucleotide sequence: TGTGCCACCAGTGAATCCCCAGGGCAAGAGACCCAGTACTTC. It yields the protein CATSESPGQETQYF.

This clonotype was counted many times. The chain couples TRBV10-3 to TRBJ2-3; D might be TRBD2 (6 bases). Germline V lookup: CDR1 ENHRY, CDR2 SYGVKD. Trimming pared 11 bases from V and 1 base from J, leaving 19 bases between. The CDR3 consists of 15 residues. The DNA of the CDR3 is TGTGCCTCGCAGACCCCGGGACTTCGCACAGATACGCAGTATTTT. This sequence encodes CASQTPGLRTDTQYF.

The table lists this clonotype with a few counts. The chain recombines TRBV30 with TRBJ2-1; D is undetermined. This CDR3 is built from 15 residues. The V and J ends lost 0 bases and 4 bases respectively, with 13 bases between them. CDR1 and CDR2 (germline): GTSNPN, SVGIG (reference sequence). The CDR3 DNA is TGTGCCTGGAGTGTACCTGATGACTGGTACAATGAGCAGTTCTTC. Translated: CAWSVPDDWYNEQFF.

In this sample, this clonotype turned up a few times. The V and J genes are TRBV3-1 and TRBJ1-5; TRBD1 matches at 7 bases. Trimming took 4 bases from V and 7 from J; bases not matched to a gene: 16. The CDR3 is made up of 17 amino acids. Germline V CDR1 and CDR2: LGHDT, YNNKEL (reference sequence). CDR3 protein: CASSLILETGRWQPQHF. The DNA of the CDR3 is TGTGCCAGCAGCCTGATACTTGAGACAGGGAGGTGGCAGCCCCAGCATTTT.

V usage is TRBV20-1 and J usage is TRBJ2-7, with D perhaps TRBD2 (5 bases). The V gene lost 6 bases and the J gene lost 6 bases, with 24 bases spanning the gap. The germline CDR1 and CDR2 sequences are DFQATT and SNEGSKA (reference sequence). The CDR3 runs 15 residues. The DNA of the CDR3 is TGCAGTGCCAGCCTACTGGCGCTTATCGGAGGCGAGCAGTACTTC. Its protein is CSASLLALIGGEQYF.

This clonotype was observed at least ten times. The V gene is TRBV9, the J gene TRBJ2-1, with D perhaps assigned TRBD1 or TRBD2 (5 bases each). The V gene lost 0 bases and the J gene lost 6 bases, with 16 bases spanning the gap. Germline V lookup: CDR1 SGDLS, CDR2 YYNGEE. The CDR3 loop spans 16 amino acids. DNA for the CDR3: TGTGCCAGCAGCGTAGGATCTAGCAGGGCGGGCAATGAGCAGTTCTTC. Translation gives CASSVGSSRAGNEQFF. Full variable domain (rest looked up from reference TRBV9 and TRBJ2-1): DSGVTQTPKHLITATGQRVTLRCSPRSGDLSVYWYQQSLDQGLQFLIQYYNGEERAKGNILERFSAQQFPDLHSELNLSSLELGDSALYFCASSVGSSRAGNEQFFGPGTRLTVL.